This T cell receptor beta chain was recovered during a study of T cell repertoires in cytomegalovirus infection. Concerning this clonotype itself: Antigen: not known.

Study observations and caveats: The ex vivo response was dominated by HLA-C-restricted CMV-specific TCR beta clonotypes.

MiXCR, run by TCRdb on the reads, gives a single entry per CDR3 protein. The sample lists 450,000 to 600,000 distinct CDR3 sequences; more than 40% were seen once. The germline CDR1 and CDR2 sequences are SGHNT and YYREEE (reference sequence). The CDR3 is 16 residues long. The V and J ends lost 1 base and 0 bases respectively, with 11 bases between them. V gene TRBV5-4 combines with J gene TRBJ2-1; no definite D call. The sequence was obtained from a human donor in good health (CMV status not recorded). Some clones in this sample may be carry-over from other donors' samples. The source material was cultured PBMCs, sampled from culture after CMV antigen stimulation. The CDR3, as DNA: TGTGCCAGCAGCTTGTCGGTAGACACCTCCTACAATGAGCAGTTCTTC. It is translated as CASSLSVDTSYNEQFF.